The T cell receptor (beta chain) under discussion was sequenced for a study of T cells in Graves' hyperthyroidism and ophthalmopathy. V lost 3 bases to trimming and J lost 1 base; unmatched junction nucleotides: 8. CDR3 length: 17 amino acids. What was amplified from RNA transcripts were TCR beta CDR3 regions. A first-round RT-PCR of the TCR CDR3 used the HTBI primer set. TCRdb re-called the multiplex PCR reads with MiXCR, one entry per CDR3 protein. The table has roughly 300,000 distinct CDR3 sequences, about 18% seen once. Source material: blood. V gene TRBV12-3 or TRBV12-4 combines with J gene TRBJ2-1; 8 bases are shared with TRBD2. The TCR comes from a woman between 45 and 60 years old with Graves' hyperthyroidism. The CDR3 is CASSLPTSGQSYNEQFF. CDR3 nucleotides: TGTGCCAGCAGTTTGCCAACTAGCGGACAATCCTACAATGAGCAGTTCTTC.